The T cell receptor beta chain under discussion was sequenced for a study of blood T cell repertoires in COVID-19 (dated by TCRdb to between 2020 and 2021). Background on the whole study: Collaborator samples came from the United States, Italy and Spain and covered acute and convalescent phases of COVID-19. The prospective study material was composed of cDNA or gDNA derived from T cells, B-cell-depleted T cells, or PBMCs. The dataset comprised deeply sampled blood TCRbeta repertoires from subjects exposed to, actively infected with, or recovered from COVID-19. A freely available public database, intended as a resource for researchers studying the immune response to SARS-CoV-2, is where the repertoires were released. Samples were obtained from the ongoing ImmuneRACE study (first 160 participants) and from 1,254 subjects provided by 6 global collaborators. A de-identified subject ID, COVID-19 status, age in years and sex were almost always included in the sample metadata. Where HLA class I and class II types were available, the types were taken from metadata supplied by the sample provider, not from assay-based typing.

Findings and caveats that apply to the study as a whole: How much clinical and demographic metadata was included differed by source and by participant, and the metadata was provided uncurated.

On this clone itself: The clone's antigen remains unknown. Base qualities are not at hand, and no much larger clone is one base apart.

TCRbeta CDR3 regions were amplified from genomic DNA using the immunoSEQ Assay, a bias-controlled multiplex PCR. On the study's bioinformatics: The number of nucleated cells in each sample was estimated by amplification of reference gene primers within the assay. Sequence reads were collapsed and filtered to measure the absolute abundance of every unique TCRbeta CDR3 rearrangement. Productive Simpson clonality was computed per sample as the square root of Simpson's diversity index over productive rearrangements. Held by TCRdb, this immuneACCESS table contains in-frame sequences only and omits some clones. Under half of the omission traces to an unresolved V gene where checked; the cause of the rest is unknown. V and J calls and clone size are as listed in that table; D and trimming were resolved from the DNA. This sample lists around 370,000 clones; around nine tenths were detected once. Jointly, the top ten make up around 3.5% of the sample.

Reading from cysteine to phenylalanine, the CDR3 counts 13 amino acids. Left in the record is the CDR3 DNA by itself, 39 bases read in frame from the first base. For CDR1 and CDR2, the germline V gene lists SNHLY and FYNNEI. Between the V and J ends, shortened by 3 bases and 4 bases respectively, the junction contains 9 bases. Another Seattle source contributed samples from volunteer blood donors who had recovered from COVID-19. Whole blood was collected in K2EDTA tubes by collaborating institutions according to the institutions' own protocols. For TCRbeta analysis, collaborator samples were shipped as frozen whole blood, as isolated PBMCs, or as DNA extracted from either sample type.

The chain is encoded by TRBV2 joined to TRBJ1-2; the D gene assignment is ambiguous. Sequencing input: peripheral blood. The sequence came from a woman aged 18-29 years who had recovered from COVID-19. The nucleotide sequence is TGTGCCAGCAGTGATGAGGGAGGCTATGGCTACACCTTC. This sequence encodes CASSDEGGYGYTF.